The present entry profiles one TCR beta chain with its context. These data are taken from a study of response to subunit inactivated influenza vaccine. TCRdb re-derived calls from the RT-PCR reads in MiXCR, one entry per CDR3 protein. The sample yields 500,000 or so distinct CDR3 sequences, 16% seen once. V was trimmed by 5 bases and J by 0 bases, leaving 10 bases between them. Germline loops: CDR1 SQVTM, CDR2 ANQGSEA. The CDR3 has 13 amino acids. The source of this sequence is a man between 50 and 75 years old who received an inactivated influenza vaccine. The V call is TRBV29-1, the J call TRBJ1-1; unclear D gene. Specimen: CD4+ T cells sorted from PBMCs, collected around 25 months after vaccination. The CDR3 reads CSVRGLMNTEAFF. The CDR3 nucleotides are TGCAGCGTTCGGGGTCTAATGAACACTGAAGCTTTCTTT. The whole variable domain, remainder taken from reference TRBV29-1 and TRBJ1-1, is SAVISQKPSRDICQRGTSLTIQCQVDSQVTMMFWYRQQPGQSLTLIATANQGSEATYESGFVIDKFPISRPNLTFSTLTVSNMSPEDSSIYLCSVRGLMNTEAFFGQGTRLTVV.